The rows below give T cell receptor beta chains drawn from one sample of a study of blood T cells in healthy people across ages. TCRdb reprocessed the 5' RACE reads with MiXCR, giving one entry per CDR3 protein. In the table there are approximately 1.5 million distinct CDR3 sequences, less than 45% of which are singletons. Specimen: blood. These TCRs come from a woman younger than 30 in good health. The CDR3 runs from the conserved cysteine through the conserved F or W. A D gene is named only where the DNA matches it firmly. Clone size is shown for a subset of rows, as once, few, many or a class of expanded clone.

V,size,J,D,DNA,CDR3
TRBV29-1,NA,TRBJ2-7,NA,TGCAGCGTTTTAAGGATGTCCTACAATGAGCAGTACTTC,CSVLRMSYNEQYF
TRBV3-1,NA,TRBJ1-1,NA,TGTGCCAGCAGCATCGGTATGAGAGACACTGAAGCTTTCTTT,CASSIGMRDTEAFF
TRBV3-1,few,TRBJ2-2,NA,TGTGCCAGCAGACGTACAGGGTCGGGTACCGGGGAGCTGTTTTTT,CASRRTGSGTGELFF
TRBV5-1,few,TRBJ1-2,NA,TGCGCCAGCAGCTTGTGGCAGATGAATGGCTACACCTTC,CASSLWQMNGYTF
TRBV10-3,NA,TRBJ1-4,NA,TGTACCATCAGTGGCGGGACCGGTAATGAAAAACTGTTTTTT,CTISGGTGNEKLFF
TRBV2,NA,TRBJ2-7,NA,TGTGCCAGCAGTGAAGAGGGATTCATCCTCTCCTACGAGCAGTACTTC,CASSEEGFILSYEQYF
TRBV20-1,many,TRBJ2-1,NA,TGCAGTGCTAGAGATAGTGATAGCGCGTACAATGAGCAGTTCTTC,CSARDSDSAYNEQFF
TRBV28,few,TRBJ2-7,TRBD2,TGTGCCAGCAGTCGCGCCGTTCTAGCGGGCTCCTACGAGCAGTACTTC,CASSRAVLAGSYEQYF
TRBV5-1,few,TRBJ2-5,NA,TGCGCCAGCAGCTTTTTACCTGACCTAGATCAAGAGACCCAGTACTTC,CASSFLPDLDQETQYF
TRBV28,few,TRBJ1-5,NA,TGTGCCAGCAGCCCCCCGATCCGGGGCCAGCCCCAGCATTTT,CASSPPIRGQPQHF
TRBV19,NA,TRBJ1-1,NA,TGTGCCAGTAGCGTGAGGGCGTACACTGAAGCTTTCTTT,CASSVRAYTEAFF
TRBV7-9,once,TRBJ1-1,NA,TGTGCCAGCAGCTCCCCGGACGGGGAAGAAGCTTTCTTT,CASSSPDGEEAFF
TRBV9,NA,TRBJ2-1,NA,TGTGCCAGCAGCGCTTCTCATTACAATGAGCAGTTCTTC,CASSASHYNEQFF
TRBV12-3/TRBV12-4,NA,TRBJ2-3,NA,TGTGCCAGCAGTTTGGGCAGGGCTCTCACCACAGATACGCAGTATTTT,CASSLGRALTTDTQYF
TRBV11-1,NA,TRBJ2-1,NA,TGTGCCAGCAGCTTAGGGGCCGCAATACAGCAGTTCTTC,CASSLGAAIQQFF
TRBV7-9,few,TRBJ2-5,NA,TGTGCCAGTAGGCAGACAGGCGGTACGAGAGAGACCCAGTACTTC,CASRQTGGTRETQYF
TRBV7-2,NA,TRBJ2-2,TRBD2,TGTGCCAGCAGCTTAATAGCGGGAGATGAAACCGGGGAGCTGTTTTTT,CASSLIAGDETGELFF
TRBV20-1,few,TRBJ2-7,NA,TGCAGTGCCCAGGACAGCAGCTCCTACGAGCAGTACTTC,CSAQDSSSYEQYF
TRBV7-2,NA,TRBJ1-2,TRBD1,TGTGCCAGCAGCCAAAAAGTCGTACAGGGGCGTTCGGGTGGCCACACCTTC,CASSQKVVQGRSGGHTF
TRBV20-1,NA,TRBJ2-2,NA,TGCAGTGCTAGAGTTGGGGGGCTTAACGCCGGGGAGCTGTTTTTT,CSARVGGLNAGELFF
TRBV12-3/TRBV12-4,NA,TRBJ1-2,NA,TGTGCCAGCAGTGCCGCGGCCCAAACTAACTATGGCTACACCTTC,CASSAAAQTNYGYTF
TRBV29-1,few,TRBJ1-1,NA,TGCAGCGTTGAAGGTCGGACGGAGGGGACTGAAGCTTTCTTT,CSVEGRTEGTEAFF
TRBV7-9,NA,TRBJ2-5,NA,TGTGCCAGCAGCTTAGACATGTGGGTAGGGACCCAGTACTTC,CASSLDMWVGTQYF
TRBV19,few,TRBJ1-5,NA,TGTGCCAGTAGTATACAGGGCATTCAGCCCCAGCATTTT,CASSIQGIQPQHF
TRBV5-1,many,TRBJ2-2,NA,TGCGCCAGCAGCTTGCCGACACCCCGAAGCGCCGGGGAGCTGTTTTTT,CASSLPTPRSAGELFF
TRBV27,few,TRBJ2-4,NA,TGTGCCAGCAGTTCCCCAGGGGGAGGCATTCAGTACTTC,CASSSPGGGIQYF
TRBV20-1,NA,TRBJ1-4,NA,TGCAGTGCTAGTGGTGCGATTAATGAAAAACTGTTTTTT,CSASGAINEKLFF
TRBV5-6,NA,TRBJ2-3,TRBD2,TGTGCCAGCAGCTGGACTAGCGGGAGGTGGGGAGATACGCAGTATTTT,CASSWTSGRWGDTQYF
TRBV7-9,few,TRBJ2-7,NA,TGTGCCAGCAGCACAACTGATCCCATCGCTGCCTACGAGCAGTATTTC,CASSTTDPIAAYEQYF
TRBV9,NA,TRBJ2-7,NA,TGTGCCAGCAGCGTAGATGGCGGGCTCTCCTACGAGCAGTACTTC,CASSVDGGLSYEQYF
TRBV3-1,few,TRBJ2-5,NA,TGTGCCAGCAGCAACACGACAGTACTACAAGAGACCCAGTACTTC,CASSNTTVLQETQYF
TRBV21-1,NA,TRBJ1-2,NA,TGTGCCAGCAGCAAAATAGGACGGACAGGGAGGTTCTATGGCTACACCTTC,CASSKIGRTGRFYGYTF
TRBV9,NA,TRBJ2-3,TRBD1,TGTGCCAGCAGCGTAGCGCGGACAGGAAGCACAGATACGCAGTATTTT,CASSVARTGSTDTQYF
TRBV11-2,once,TRBJ2-3,NA,TGTGCCAGCAGCTTACAGGGGAGGAGAGATACGCAGTATTTT,CASSLQGRRDTQYF
TRBV29-1,few,TRBJ1-1,NA,TGCAGCGTTGAAGTGAGGTTGGGGAACACTGAAGCTTTCTTT,CSVEVRLGNTEAFF